The 3 T cell receptor beta chains presented below share a single source sample, sequenced in a study of identical twins. TCRdb re-called the 5' RACE reads through MiXCR, storing one row per CDR3 protein. This sample has 500,000 to 700,000 distinct CDR3 sequences; about 7.6% occur once, and the top ten carry 1.6%. The data also belong to a second study, concerning yellow fever vaccine responses in identical twins.

The sample consisted of PBMCs. These TCRs come from a woman aged 18-29 years in good health.

This clonotype was observed many times. V usage is TRBV24-1 and J usage is TRBJ2-3; the D is unclear. Germline lookup yields CDR1 KGHDR and CDR2 SFDVKD. Trimming shortened V by 5 bases and J by 0 bases, and 5 bases separated the two germline ends. CDR3 length: 13 amino acids. For the CDR3, the DNA is TGTGCCACCAGTGTACGGAGCACAGATACGCAGTATTTT. This translates into CATSVRSTDTQYF.

The rearrangement joins TRBV12-3 or TRBV12-4 to TRBJ2-1; 7 nucleotides agree with TRBD2. The CDR3 runs 16 residues. J lost 2 bases, V lost 3 bases, and 7 bases had no gene match. The CDR3, as DNA: TGTGCCAGCAGTTTTGCGGGCGGGGGACCCTACAATGAGCAGTTCTTC. Encoded protein: CASSFAGGGPYNEQFF.

This clonotype showed up just a few times. V and J are TRBV29-1 and TRBJ2-6; D is uncertain. Trimming stripped 0 bases from V and 0 bases from J, with 6 bases between. The CDR3 is made up of 15 amino acids. Germline V gene sequence: CDR1 SQVTM, CDR2 ANQGSEA. CDR3 region: CSVEDQSSGANVLTF. CDR3 coding DNA: TGCAGCGTTGAAGATCAAAGCTCTGGGGCCAACGTCCTGACTTTC. Drawing the rest from reference TRBV29-1 and TRBJ2-6, the complete variable domain is SAVISQKPSRDICQRGTSLTIQCQVDSQVTMMFWYRQQPGQSLTLIATANQGSEATYESGFVIDKFPISRPNLTFSTLTVSNMSPEDSSIYLCSVEDQSSGANVLTFGAGSRLTVL.